What follows are 17 T cell receptor beta chains derived from one specimen sequenced in a study of early stage breast cancer tumors. The repertoire was sequenced with immunoSEQ multiplex PCR; TCRdb's copy has only in-frame clones and lacks some. The sample lists about 58,000 clones, around 80% occurring once. The sample taken for sequencing was blood. Receptor source: a person aged 25 to 39 with breast cancer.

The chain uses TRBV27 and TRBJ2-7; TRBD2 agrees at 8 bases. J lost 4 bases, V lost 0 bases, and 14 bases had no gene match. The CDR3 consists of 18 residues. Germline V lookup: CDR1 MNHEY, CDR2 SMNVEV (reference sequence). CDR3 DNA: TGTGCCAGCAGTTTATCTCTGGGTGGGTTTAGCGGGAATTACGAGCAGTACTTC. This gives the protein CASSLSLGGFSGNYEQYF.

A word on this clone: The junction differs from germline at one of its ends, possibly a read error. The rearrangement uses TRBV5-4 and TRBJ2-3; D not resolved. CDR1 is SGHNT and CDR2 is YYREEE in the germline V gene (reference sequence). The CDR3 loop spans 14 amino acids. In nucleotides, the CDR3 is TGTGCCAGCAGCCCAGAAGTTCAGTCAGATACGCAATATTTT. Its translation: CASSPEVQSDTQYF.

This clone was recorded a few times. The rearrangement links TRBV30 to TRBJ1-1; D unclear. CDR1 GTSNPN and CDR2 SVGIG come from the germline V gene (reference sequence). This CDR3 comprises 14 residues. Trimming took 5 bases from V and 1 from J, leaving 14 bases between them. CDR3 nucleotide sequence: TGTGCCTGGGACCGGCCAAGATCGAACACTGAAGCTTTCTTT. It encodes CAWDRPRSNTEAFF.

The chain combines TRBV18 with TRBJ1-2; D unclear. This CDR3 is built from 13 residues. V was trimmed by 4 bases and J by 8 bases, leaving 14 bases between them. Germline CDR1 is KGHSH and CDR2 is LQKENI. The CDR3 region is CASSLVGGGGYTF. The CDR3 DNA sequence: TGTGCCAGCTCACTTGTCGGTGGAGGCGGCTACACCTTC.

This rearrangement joins TRBV2 to TRBJ2-1, with 8 nucleotides matching TRBD2. V trimming: 10 bases; J trimming: 0 bases; junction bases outside the gene matches: 8. Per the germline V gene, CDR1 is SNHLY and CDR2 is FYNNEI. The CDR3 is made up of 15 amino acids. The CDR3 DNA reads TGTGCCATCAACTTTAGCGGGACCTCCTACAATGAGCAGTTCTTC. Its protein is CAINFSGTSYNEQFF. The variable domain in full, completed from reference TRBV2 and TRBJ2-1, reads EPEVTQTPSHQVTQMGQEVILRCVPISNHLYFYWYRQILGQKVEFLVSFYNNEISEKSEIFDDQFSVERPDGSNFTLKIRSTKLEDSAMYFCAINFSGTSYNEQFFGPGTRLTVL.

As concerns this clone: At the DNA level, this CDR3 is encoded by other sequences in the same sample as well. The chain is built from TRBV14 and TRBJ2-7; D is perhaps TRBD2 (6 bases). Per the germline V gene, CDR1 is SGHDN and CDR2 is FVKESK. Trimming pared 0 bases from V and 3 bases from J, leaving 9 bases between. CDR3 size: 14 residues. In DNA, the CDR3 is TGTGCCAGCAGCCAAGATCCCGGGAGCTACGAGCAGTACTTC. Protein: CASSQDPGSYEQYF. The full variable domain, completed using reference TRBV14 and TRBJ2-7, is EAGVTQFPSHSVIEKGQTVTLRCDPISGHDNLYWYRRVMGKEIKFLLHFVKESKQDESGMPNNRFLAERTGGTYSTLKVQPAELEDSGVYFCASSQDPGSYEQYFGPGTRLTVT.

The chain recombines TRBV5-1 with TRBJ2-2; no clear D gene. V lost 6 bases to trimming and J lost 6 bases, with 15 bases between them. This CDR3 spans 14 amino acids. CDR1 and CDR2 from the germline V gene are SGHRS and YFSETQ. The CDR3 is CASMSSLAAGELFF. CDR3 sequence (DNA): TGCGCCAGCATGTCCAGCCTCGCGGCCGGGGAGCTGTTTTTT. The whole variable domain, remainder taken from reference TRBV5-1 and TRBJ2-2, is KAGVTQTPRYLIKTRGQQVTLSCSPISGHRSVSWYQQTPGQGLQFLFEYFSETQRNKGNFPGRFSGRQFSNSRSEMNVSTLELGDSALYLCASMSSLAAGELFFGEGSRLTVL.

This sequence joins TRBV28 and TRBJ1-2; 8 bases fit TRBD1. The CDR3 has 15 residues. The V gene's germline CDR1 is MDHEN and CDR2 SYDVKM. The V gene end was trimmed by 3 bases and the J gene end by 4 bases; junction bases not matched to a gene: 7. The CDR3 bases are TGTGCCAGCAGTTTCCCTACGGACAGGGTCTATGGCTACACCTTC. This encodes CASSFPTDRVYGYTF.

The chain combines TRBV15 with TRBJ1-1; D ambiguous. Germline V gives CDR1 LNHNV, CDR2 YYDKDF (reference sequence). Trimming pared 1 base from V and 0 bases from J, leaving 3 bases between. There are 13 residues in the CDR3. The DNA for the CDR3 is TGTGCCACCAGCAGAGGGCTGAACACTGAAGCTTTCTTT. Residues: CATSRGLNTEAFF.

The chain has TRBV19 and TRBJ2-7; D gene ambiguous. V lost 2 bases, J lost 3 bases, and 8 bases lay in between. The CDR3 covers 13 residues. In germline, CDR1 is LNHDA, CDR2 SQIVND (reference sequence). The CDR3 DNA sequence: TGTGCCAGTAGTATACGGGCATACTACGAGCAGTACTTC. Its protein product is CASSIRAYYEQYF.

The rearrangement links TRBV7-9 to TRBJ1-2, with TRBD1 as a possible D gene (6 bases). CDR1 is SEHNR and CDR2 is FQNEAQ in the germline V gene (reference sequence). The CDR3 loop spans 16 amino acids. Trimming took 0 bases from V and 1 from J, leaving 12 bases between them. The CDR3 loop reads CASSLAGDTLNYGYTF. CDR3 in DNA: TGTGCCAGCAGCTTAGCGGGGGACACTCTTAACTATGGCTACACCTTC.

The J gene is TRBJ1-5, the V gene TRBV10-2; D might be TRBD1 (6 bases). Trimming took 5 bases from V and 6 from J, leaving 14 bases between them. This CDR3 is built from 14 residues. Germline V CDR1 and CDR2: WSHSY, SAAADI. CDR3 nucleotide sequence: TGCGCCAGCAGTACAGGGTTCCCGCGTCAGCCCCAGCATTTT. Its protein is CASSTGFPRQPQHF.

CDR3 bases: TGTGCCAGCAGCTTGGCAGGGACTAGAATTTTCCCATGCTACGAGCAGTACTTC. Residues: CASSLAGTRIFPCYEQYF. V is TRBV5-8 and J is TRBJ2-7; TRBD2 agrees at 8 bases. Germline-derived CDR1 and CDR2 are SGHTS and YDEGEE. After removal of 0 bases from V and 3 bases from J, the junction contained 14 bases not matched to a gene. This CDR3 comprises 18 residues.

V and J are TRBV21-1 and TRBJ2-1; the DNA was not compared with TRBD2, the D call given in the table. TRBV21-1 is assigned pseudogene status. CDR3 length: 14 residues. The CDR3 sequence is CASSSGSSYNEQFF. CDR3 nucleotide sequence: TGTGCCAGCAGCAGCGGGAGCTCCTACAATGAGCAGTTCTTC.

The chain has TRBV5-1 and TRBJ2-1; D perhaps matches TRBD2 (6 bases). The length of the CDR3 is 17 residues. The V gene's germline CDR1 is SGHRS and CDR2 YFSETQ. Deletions cut 2 bases from V and 0 bases from J, with 15 bases between. CDR3: CASSLYSGGSSYNEQFF. The CDR3 DNA reads TGCGCCAGCAGCTTATATAGCGGAGGAAGCTCCTACAATGAGCAGTTCTTC.

The chain joins TRBV19 to TRBJ2-5; 7 nucleotides align to TRBD2. The J segment lost 5 bases and the V segment lost 5 bases, leaving 5 bases of the junction unmatched. The germline CDR1 and CDR2 sequences are LNHDA and SQIVND (reference sequence). CDR3 length: 13 amino acids. The CDR3 coding sequence is TGTGCCAGTAGTGGCGGGAGAAGGGAGACCCAGTACTTC. As protein: CASSGGRRETQYF. Combining the CDR3 with reference TRBV19 and TRBJ2-5 gives the whole variable domain DGGITQSPKYLFRKEGQNVTLSCEQNLNHDAMYWYRQDPGQGLRLIYYSQIVNDFQKGDIAEGYSVSREKKESFPLTVTSAQKNPTAFYLCASSGGRRETQYFGPGTRLLVL.

The V gene is TRBV6-5, the J gene TRBJ1-6, with D perhaps matching TRBD1 (5 bases). The V end lost 6 bases, the J end lost 7 bases, and 10 bases lay between the germline ends. The CDR3 has 13 amino acids. The germline V gene encodes CDR1 MNHEY and CDR2 SVGAGI. DNA for the CDR3: TGTGCCAGCAGCCGGGACCGAAATTCACCCCTCCACTTT. Protein sequence: CASSRDRNSPLHF.